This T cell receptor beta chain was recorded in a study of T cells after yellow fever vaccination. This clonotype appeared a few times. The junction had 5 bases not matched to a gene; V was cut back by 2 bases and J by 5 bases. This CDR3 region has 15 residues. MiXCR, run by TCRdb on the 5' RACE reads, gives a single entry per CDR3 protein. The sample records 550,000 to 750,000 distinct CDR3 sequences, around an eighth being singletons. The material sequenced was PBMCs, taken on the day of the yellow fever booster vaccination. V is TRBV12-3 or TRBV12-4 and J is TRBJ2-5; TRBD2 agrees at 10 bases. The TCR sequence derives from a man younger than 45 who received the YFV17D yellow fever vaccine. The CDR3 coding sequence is TGTGCCAGCAGTTTATTCCTAGCGGGAGTGGAGACCCAGTACTTC. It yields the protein CASSLFLAGVETQYF.